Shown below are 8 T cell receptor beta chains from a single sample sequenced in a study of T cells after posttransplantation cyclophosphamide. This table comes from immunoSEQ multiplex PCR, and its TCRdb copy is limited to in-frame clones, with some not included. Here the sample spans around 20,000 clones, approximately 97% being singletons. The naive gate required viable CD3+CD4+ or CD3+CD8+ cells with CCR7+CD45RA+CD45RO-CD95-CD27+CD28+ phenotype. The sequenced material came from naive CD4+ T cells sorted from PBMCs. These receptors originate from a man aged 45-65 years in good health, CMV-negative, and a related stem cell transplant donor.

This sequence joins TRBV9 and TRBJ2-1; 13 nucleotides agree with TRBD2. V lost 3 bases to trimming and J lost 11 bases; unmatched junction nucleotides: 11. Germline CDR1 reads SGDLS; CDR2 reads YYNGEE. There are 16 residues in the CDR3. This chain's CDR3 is CASSAETTSGGQKQFF. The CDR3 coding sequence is TGTGCCAGCAGCGCGGAAACGACTAGCGGGGGGCAAAAGCAGTTCTTC.

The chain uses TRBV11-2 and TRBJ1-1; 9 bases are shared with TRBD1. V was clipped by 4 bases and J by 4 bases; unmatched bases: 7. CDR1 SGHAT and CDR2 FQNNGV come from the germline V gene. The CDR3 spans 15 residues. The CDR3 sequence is CASSSPQGASTEAFF. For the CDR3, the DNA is TGTGCCAGCAGCTCACCACAGGGGGCGAGCACTGAAGCTTTCTTT.

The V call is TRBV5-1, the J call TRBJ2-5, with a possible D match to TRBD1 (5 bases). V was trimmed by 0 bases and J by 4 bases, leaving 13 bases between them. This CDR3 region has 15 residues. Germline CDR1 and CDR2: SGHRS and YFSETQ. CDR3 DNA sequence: TGCGCCAGCAGCTTGGTCCAGGGAAGGGGAGAGACCCAGTACTTC. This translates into CASSLVQGRGETQYF.

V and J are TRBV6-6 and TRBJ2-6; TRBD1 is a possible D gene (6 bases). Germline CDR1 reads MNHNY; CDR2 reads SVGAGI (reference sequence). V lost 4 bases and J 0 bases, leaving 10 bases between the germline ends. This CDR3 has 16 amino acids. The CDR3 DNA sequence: TGTGCCAGCAGTTCAATACAGGGCTCTGGGGCCAACGTCCTGACTTTC. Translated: CASSSIQGSGANVLTF.

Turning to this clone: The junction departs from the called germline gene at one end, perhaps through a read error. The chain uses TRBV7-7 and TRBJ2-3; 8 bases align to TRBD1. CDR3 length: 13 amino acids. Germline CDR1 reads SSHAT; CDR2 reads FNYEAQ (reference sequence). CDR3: CASSLDRADTQYF. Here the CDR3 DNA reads TGTGCTAGCAGCTTGGACAGGGCAGATACGCAGTATTTT.

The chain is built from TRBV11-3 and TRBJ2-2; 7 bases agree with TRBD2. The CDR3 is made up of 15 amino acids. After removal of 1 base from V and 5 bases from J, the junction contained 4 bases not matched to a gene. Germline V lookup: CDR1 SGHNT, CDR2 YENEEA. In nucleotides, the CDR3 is TGTGCCAGCAGCTTAGGAGGGAGGGAAACCGGGGAGCTGTTTTTT. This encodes CASSLGGRETGELFF.

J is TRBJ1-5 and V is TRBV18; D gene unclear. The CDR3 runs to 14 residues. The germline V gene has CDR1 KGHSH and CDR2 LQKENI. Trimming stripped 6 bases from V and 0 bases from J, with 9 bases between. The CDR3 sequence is CASSRGDSNQPQHF. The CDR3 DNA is TGTGCCAGCTCCCGCGGGGATAGCAATCAGCCCCAGCATTTT.

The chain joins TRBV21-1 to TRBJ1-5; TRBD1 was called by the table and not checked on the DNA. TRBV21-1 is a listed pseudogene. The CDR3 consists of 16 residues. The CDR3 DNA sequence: TGTGCCAGCAGCAAACCCCCGGGACAGGGGGCGCAGCCCCAGCATTTT. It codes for CASSKPPGQGAQPQHF.